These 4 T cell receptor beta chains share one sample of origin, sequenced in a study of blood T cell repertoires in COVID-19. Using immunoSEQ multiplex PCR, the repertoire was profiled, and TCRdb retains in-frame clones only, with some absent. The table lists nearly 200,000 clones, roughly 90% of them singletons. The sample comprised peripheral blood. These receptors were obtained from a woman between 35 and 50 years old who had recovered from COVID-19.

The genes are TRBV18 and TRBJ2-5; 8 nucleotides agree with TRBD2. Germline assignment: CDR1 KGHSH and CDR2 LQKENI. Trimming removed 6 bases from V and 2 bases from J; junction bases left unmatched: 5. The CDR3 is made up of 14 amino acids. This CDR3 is CASSWGLVQETQYF. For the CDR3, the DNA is TGTGCCAGCTCTTGGGGACTAGTTCAAGAGACCCAGTACTTC.

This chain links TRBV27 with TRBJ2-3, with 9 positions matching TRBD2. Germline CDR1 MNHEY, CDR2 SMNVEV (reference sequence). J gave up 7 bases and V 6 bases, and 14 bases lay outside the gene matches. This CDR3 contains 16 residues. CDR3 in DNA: TGTGCCAGCAGCCCAAAAAATAGCGGGAGTTTATATACGCAGTATTTT. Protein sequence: CASSPKNSGSLYTQYF.

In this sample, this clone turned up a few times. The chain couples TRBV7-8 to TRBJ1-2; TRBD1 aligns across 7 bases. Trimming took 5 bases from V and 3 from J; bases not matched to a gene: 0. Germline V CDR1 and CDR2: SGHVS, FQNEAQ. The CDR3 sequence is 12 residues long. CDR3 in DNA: TGTGCCAGCAGCCAGGGGGACTATGGCTACACCTTC. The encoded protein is CASSQGDYGYTF.

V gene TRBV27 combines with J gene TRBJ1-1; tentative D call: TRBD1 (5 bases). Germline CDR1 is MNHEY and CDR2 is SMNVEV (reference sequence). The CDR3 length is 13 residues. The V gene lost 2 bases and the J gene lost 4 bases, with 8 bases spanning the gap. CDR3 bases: TGTGCCAGCAGTTTAGGTGGGGCCACTGAAGCTTTCTTT. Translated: CASSLGGATEAFF.